This T cell receptor beta chain was recovered during a study of T cell responses to AZD1222 COVID-19 vaccine. Study observations and caveats: Donors skewed white British and female; clonal diversity was possibly underestimated. Just six people given AZD1222 tested seropositive at baseline. Distributed over spike, vaccine-associated CD4 TCRs predominated at 160-218 and 743-854.

TCRdb keeps only in-frame clones here, not all; method: immunoSEQ multiplex PCR. The sample lists about 73,000 clones, 80% to 90% seen once, with approximately 9.3% in the top ten. Losses at the gene ends were 7 bases for V and 3 bases for J; bases not matched to a gene: 2. Germline V CDR1 and CDR2: KGHDR, SFDVKD. The CDR3 contains 14 residues. Regarding this clone: Its antigen is unidentified.

The rearrangement links TRBV24-1 to TRBJ2-2; 9 bases fit TRBD2. The specimen was peripheral blood, collected 28 days after the second AZD1222 dose. The origin of this receptor is an adult who received the AZD1222 COVID-19 vaccine. The CDR3 loop reads CATSLAGDTGELFF. In DNA form, the CDR3 reads TGTGCCACCAGCTTAGCGGGAGACACCGGGGAGCTGTTTTTT.